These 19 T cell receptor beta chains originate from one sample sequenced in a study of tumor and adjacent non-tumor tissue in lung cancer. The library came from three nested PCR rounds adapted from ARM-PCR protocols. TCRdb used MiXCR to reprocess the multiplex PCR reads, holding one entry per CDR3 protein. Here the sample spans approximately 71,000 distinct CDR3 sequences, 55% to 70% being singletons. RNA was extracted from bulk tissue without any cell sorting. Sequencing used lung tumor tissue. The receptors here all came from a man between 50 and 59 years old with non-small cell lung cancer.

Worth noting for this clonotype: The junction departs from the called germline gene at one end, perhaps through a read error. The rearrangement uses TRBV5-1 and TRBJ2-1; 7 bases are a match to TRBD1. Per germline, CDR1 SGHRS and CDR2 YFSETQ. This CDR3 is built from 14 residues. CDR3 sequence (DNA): TGCGCCATCAGCACGGGACAGTATTACAATGAGCAGTTCTTC. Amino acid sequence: CAISTGQYYNEQFF.

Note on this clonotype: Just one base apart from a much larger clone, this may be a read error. CDR3 sequence (DNA): TGTGCCAGCAGTCCTCCTTCAGGAACAAATACGCAGTATTTT. Translated: CASSPPSGTNTQYF. The chain is built from TRBV11-2 and TRBJ2-3, with D unresolved. The ends were cut back, 6 bases at V and 7 bases at J, with 17 bases in the middle. Looked up from germline, CDR1 is SGHAT and CDR2 is FQNNGV. The CDR3 sequence is 14 residues long.

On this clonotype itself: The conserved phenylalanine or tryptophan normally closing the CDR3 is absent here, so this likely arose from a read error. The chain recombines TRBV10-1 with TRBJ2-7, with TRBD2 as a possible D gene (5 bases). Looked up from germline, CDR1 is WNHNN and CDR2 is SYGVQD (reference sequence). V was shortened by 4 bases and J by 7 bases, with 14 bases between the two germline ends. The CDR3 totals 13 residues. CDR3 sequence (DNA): TGCGCCAGCAGTGGAGGGTCTTACTATGAGCAGTACCTC. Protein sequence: CASSGGSYYEQYL.

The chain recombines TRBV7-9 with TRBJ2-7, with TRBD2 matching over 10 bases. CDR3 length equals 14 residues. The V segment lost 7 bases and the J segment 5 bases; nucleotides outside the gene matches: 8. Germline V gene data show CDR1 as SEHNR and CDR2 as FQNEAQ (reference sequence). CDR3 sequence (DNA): TGTGCCAGCAACGTGCAGCGGGAGGGTAACGAGCAGTACTTC. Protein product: CASNVQREGNEQYF.

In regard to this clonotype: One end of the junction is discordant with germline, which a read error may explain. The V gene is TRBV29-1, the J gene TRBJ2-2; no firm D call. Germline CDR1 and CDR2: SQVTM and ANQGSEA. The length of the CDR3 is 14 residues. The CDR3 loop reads CSALPSPNTGELFF. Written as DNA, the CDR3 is TGCAGCGCCCTGCCATCCCCCAACACCGGTGAGCTGTTTTTT.

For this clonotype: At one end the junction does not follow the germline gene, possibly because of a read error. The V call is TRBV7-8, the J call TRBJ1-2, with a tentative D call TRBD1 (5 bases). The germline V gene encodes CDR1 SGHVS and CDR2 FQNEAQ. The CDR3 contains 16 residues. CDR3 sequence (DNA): TGTGCTAGCAGTTACGGGGGGGGGATGGGAAACTATGACTACACTTTC. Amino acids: CASSYGGGMGNYDYTF.

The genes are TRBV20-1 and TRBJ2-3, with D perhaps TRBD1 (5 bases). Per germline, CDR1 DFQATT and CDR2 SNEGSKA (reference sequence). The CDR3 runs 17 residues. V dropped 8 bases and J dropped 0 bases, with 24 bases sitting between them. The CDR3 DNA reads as TGCAGTCCCAAGAAAACCTCGGACACCTCTAGCACAGATACGCAGTATTTT. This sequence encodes CSPKKTSDTSSTDTQYF.

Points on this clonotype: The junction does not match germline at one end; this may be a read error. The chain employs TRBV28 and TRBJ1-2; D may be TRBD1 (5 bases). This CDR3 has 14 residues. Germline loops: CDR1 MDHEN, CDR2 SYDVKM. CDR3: CASIPGAGDYDYTF. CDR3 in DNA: TGTGCCAGCATCCCTGGGGCGGGCGACTATGACTACACCTTC.

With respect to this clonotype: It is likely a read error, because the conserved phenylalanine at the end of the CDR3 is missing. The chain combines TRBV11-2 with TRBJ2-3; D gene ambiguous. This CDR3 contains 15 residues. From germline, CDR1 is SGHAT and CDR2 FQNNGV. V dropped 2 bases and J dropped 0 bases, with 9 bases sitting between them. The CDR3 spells CASSLMSTSTDTQYL. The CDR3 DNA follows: TGTGCCAGCAGCTTAATGTCAACTAGCACAGATACGCAGTATCTT.

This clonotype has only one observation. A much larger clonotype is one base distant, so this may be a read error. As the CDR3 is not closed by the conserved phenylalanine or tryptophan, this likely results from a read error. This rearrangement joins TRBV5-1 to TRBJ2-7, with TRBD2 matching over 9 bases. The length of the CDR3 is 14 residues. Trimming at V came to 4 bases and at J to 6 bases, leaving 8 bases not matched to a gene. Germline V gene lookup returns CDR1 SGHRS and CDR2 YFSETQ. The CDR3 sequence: CASSLAGGLLEQYL. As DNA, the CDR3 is TGCGCCAGCAGCCTCGCGGGGGGGCTGCTCGAGCAGTACTTA.

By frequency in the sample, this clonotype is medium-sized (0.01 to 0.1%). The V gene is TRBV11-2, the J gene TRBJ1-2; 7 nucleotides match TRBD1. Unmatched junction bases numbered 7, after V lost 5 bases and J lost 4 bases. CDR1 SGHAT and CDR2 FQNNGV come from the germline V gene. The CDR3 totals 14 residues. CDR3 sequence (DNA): TGTGCCAGCAGCCCACAGGGACAGATCTATGGCTACACCTTC. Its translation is CASSPQGQIYGYTF. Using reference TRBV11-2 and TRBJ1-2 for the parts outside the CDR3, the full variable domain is EAGVAQSPRYKIIEKRQSVAFWCNPISGHATLYWYQQILGQGPKLLIQFQNNGVVDDSQLPKDRFSAERLKGVDSTLKIQPAKLEDSAVYLCASSPQGQIYGYTFGSGTRLTVV.

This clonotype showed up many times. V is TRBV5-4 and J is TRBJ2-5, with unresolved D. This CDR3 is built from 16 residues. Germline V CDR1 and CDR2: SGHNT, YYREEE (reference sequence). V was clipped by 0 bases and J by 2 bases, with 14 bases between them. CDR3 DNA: TGTGCCAGCAGCTTGGGTGGGGTCTTCCCGCAAGAGACCCAGTACTTC. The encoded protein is CASSLGGVFPQETQYF.

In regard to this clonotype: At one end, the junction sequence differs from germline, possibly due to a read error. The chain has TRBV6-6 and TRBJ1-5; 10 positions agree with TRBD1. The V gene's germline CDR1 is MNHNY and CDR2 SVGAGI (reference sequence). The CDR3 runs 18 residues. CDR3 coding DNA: TGTACCAGCAGTTCGTGGGACAGGGGACTATATAGCAATCAGCCCCAGCATTTC. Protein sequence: CTSSSWDRGLYSNQPQHF.

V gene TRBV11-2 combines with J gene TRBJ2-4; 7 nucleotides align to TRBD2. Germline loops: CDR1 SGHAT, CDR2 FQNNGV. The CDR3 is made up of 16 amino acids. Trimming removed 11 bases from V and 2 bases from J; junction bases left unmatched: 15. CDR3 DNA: TGTGCCTGCGCTGCTCAGCTAGCGGCCTCCAAAAACATTCAGTACTTC. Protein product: CACAAQLAASKNIQYF. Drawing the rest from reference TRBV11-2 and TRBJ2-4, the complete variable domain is EAGVAQSPRYKIIEKRQSVAFWCNPISGHATLYWYQQILGQGPKLLIQFQNNGVVDDSQLPKDRFSAERLKGVDSTLKIQPAKLEDSAVYLCACAAQLAASKNIQYFGAGTRLSVL.

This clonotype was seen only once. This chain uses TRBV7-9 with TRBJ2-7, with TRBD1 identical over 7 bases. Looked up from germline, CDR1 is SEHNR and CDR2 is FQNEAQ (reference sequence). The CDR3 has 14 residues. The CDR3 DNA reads TGTGTCGGCAGCTCCCTCCTACAGGGGTACGAGCAGTACTTC. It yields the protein CVGSSLLQGYEQYF.

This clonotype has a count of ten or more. CDR3 sequence: CASSPGLAGATGELFF. CDR3 DNA sequence: TGTGCCAGCAGCCCGGGACTAGCGGGAGCCACCGGGGAGCTGTTTTTT. This rearrangement joins TRBV13 to TRBJ2-2; 14 bases are a match to TRBD2. V shed 5 bases and J 4 bases; nucleotides not matched to a gene: 3. The CDR3 runs 16 residues. CDR1 is PRHDT and CDR2 is FYEKMQ in the germline V gene (reference sequence).

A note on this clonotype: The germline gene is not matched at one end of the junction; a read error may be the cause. This chain's CDR3 is CASSYSYWSTDTQCF. CDR3 bases: TGTGCCAGCAGTTACTCTTACTGGAGCACAGATACGCAGTGTTTT. The chain joins TRBV6-6 to TRBJ2-3; D call uncertain. This CDR3 is built from 15 residues. Germline values: CDR1 MNHNY, CDR2 SVGAGI (reference sequence).

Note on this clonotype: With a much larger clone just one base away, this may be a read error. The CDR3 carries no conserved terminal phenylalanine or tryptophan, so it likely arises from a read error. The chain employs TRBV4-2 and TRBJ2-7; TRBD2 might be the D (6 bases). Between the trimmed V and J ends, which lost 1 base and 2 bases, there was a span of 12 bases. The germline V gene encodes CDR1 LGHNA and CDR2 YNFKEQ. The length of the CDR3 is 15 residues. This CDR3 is CASSQGSGSPYEQYL. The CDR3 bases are TGTGCCAGCAGCCAAGGGTCCGGGAGCCCCTACGAGCAGTACCTC.

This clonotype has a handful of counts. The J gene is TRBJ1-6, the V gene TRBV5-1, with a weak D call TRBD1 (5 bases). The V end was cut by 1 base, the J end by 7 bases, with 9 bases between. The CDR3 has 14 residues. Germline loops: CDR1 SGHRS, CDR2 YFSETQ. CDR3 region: CASSLQGDNSPLHF. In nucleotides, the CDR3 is TGCGCCAGCAGCTTGCAAGGGGACAATTCACCCCTCCACTTT.